This T cell receptor beta chain originates from a study of memory B cells and T cells in multiple sclerosis. Study findings and constraints: Normalization was needed because clone-set size differences affected shared clonotype counts.

Here immunoSEQ multiplex PCR was the method, and the copy in TCRdb shows in-frame clones only, minus some. Of over 35,000 clones detected, around 80% appear once; the ten largest clones hold about 1.1%. Germline-derived CDR1 and CDR2 are SEHNR and FQNEAQ (reference sequence). Trimming stripped 4 bases from V and 1 base from J, with 10 bases between. The CDR3 runs to 14 residues. Regarding this clone: Antigen specificity is unknown.

After stimulus-free culture, autoproliferating CFSE-dim and non-proliferating CFSE-high T cells were sequenced separately. Fewer than 65 million CFSE-labeled PBMCs were cultured less than 8 days unstimulated, then replicate wells were pooled. The PBMCs received 0.4 to 0.65 uM CFSE and serum-free culture with no added stimuli. Sequencing was done on a sample of PBMCs from blood kept in culture. This sequence was found in a human donor with multiple sclerosis. The chain employs TRBV7-9 and TRBJ2-5, with D hard to call. The DNA of the CDR3 is TGTGCCAGCAGCTCAGGAGATCGCCAAGAGACCCAGTACTTC. Protein: CASSSGDRQETQYF.